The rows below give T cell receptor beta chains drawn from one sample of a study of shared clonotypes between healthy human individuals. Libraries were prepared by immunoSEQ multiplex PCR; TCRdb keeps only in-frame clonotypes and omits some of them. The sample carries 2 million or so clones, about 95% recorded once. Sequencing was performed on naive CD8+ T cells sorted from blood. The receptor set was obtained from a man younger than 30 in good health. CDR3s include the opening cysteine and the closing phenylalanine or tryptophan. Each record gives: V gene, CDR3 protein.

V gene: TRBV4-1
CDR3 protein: CASQPGLLYNEQFF

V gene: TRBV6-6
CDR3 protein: CASSYSRGYNEQFF

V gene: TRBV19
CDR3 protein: CASSMARSANYGYTF

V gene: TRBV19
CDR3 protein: CASSIVSGREQYF

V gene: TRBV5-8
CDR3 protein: CASSLAQGEAHEQYF

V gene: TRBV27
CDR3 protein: CASSLLPLSGANVLTF

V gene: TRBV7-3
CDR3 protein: CASSPDRSSYNEQFF

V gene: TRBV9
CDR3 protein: CASSVGLLGLYNEQFF

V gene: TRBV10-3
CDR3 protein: CATYKSGTLPGELFF

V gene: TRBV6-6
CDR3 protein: CASSPRGSTDTQYF

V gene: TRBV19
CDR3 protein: CASSMGQLSNQPQHF

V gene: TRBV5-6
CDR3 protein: CASSLNRVWGTDTQYF

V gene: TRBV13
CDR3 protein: CASSSGLADDEQFF

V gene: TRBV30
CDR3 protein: CAWSVIQGRNTIYF

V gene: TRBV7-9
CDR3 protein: CASSPTGYNEQFF

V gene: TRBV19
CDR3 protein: CASSMRGGPGGELFF

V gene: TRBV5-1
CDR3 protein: CASSLGSNTDTQYF

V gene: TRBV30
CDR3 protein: CAWPGQGNYGYTF

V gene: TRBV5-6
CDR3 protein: CASSLGLGQPQHF

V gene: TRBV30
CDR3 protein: CAWTSGSVIPDTQYF

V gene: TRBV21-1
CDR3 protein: CASSIARETGNTIYF

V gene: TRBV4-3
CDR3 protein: CASSLSRGHEQYF

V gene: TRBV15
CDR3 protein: CATSNSQGALIPYEQYF

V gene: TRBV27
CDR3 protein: CASSLSRGASDTQYF